These T cell receptor beta chains were read from a single sample in a study of CD8 T cells in Susac syndrome. TCRdb re-analysed the immunoSEQ multiplex PCR reads in MiXCR, keeping a single row per CDR3 protein. The profile covers around 170,000 distinct CDR3 sequences, with approximately 90% appearing a single time and approximately 0.082% taken by the ten largest. Material: CD4+ T cells from PBMCs. These receptors were collected from a human donor in good health. Both conserved end residues are trimmed from each CDR3.

>TRBV10-1|TRBJ2-2
ASSALYTGELF
>TRBV11-1|TRBJ2-1
ASNTGGNEQF
>TRBV5-4|TRBJ2-3
ASSSGSGGAGGDTQY
>TRBV7-2|TRBJ1-4
ASSLETGTANEKLF
>TRBV10-3|TRBJ2-5
AISFQGEETQY
>TRBV29-1|TRBJ2-2
SAQGDGELF
>TRBV9|TRBJ1-1
ASSSRTDNTEAF
>TRBV29-1|TRBJ1-3
SVLWGNSGNTIY
>TRBV20-1|TRBJ1-2
SARDHRRRVDYGYT
>TRBV5-1|TRBJ1-2
ASSLGQDNYGYT
>TRBV20-1|TRBJ1-2
SGGRENYGYT
>TRBV28|TRBJ1-2
ASSSRTGYT
>TRBV11-1|TRBJ2-1
ASSLASGRNEQF
>TRBV2|TRBJ2-2
ASSDGTGGIGELF
>TRBV5-1|TRBJ2-7
ASSPRTGGSYEQY
>TRBV7-2|TRBJ1-5
ASSLVGRAPQH
>TRBV4-3|TRBJ2-2
ASSQETGDHTGELF
>TRBV19|TRBJ2-1
ASSIRGTGSDNEQF
>TRBV2|TRBJ2-3
AIAPYTDTQY
>TRBV3-1|TRBJ1-2
ASSQGTVAYGYT
>TRBV20-1|TRBJ2-2
SAQTDTGELF
>TRBV29-1|TRBJ2-7
SAGPGRSSYEQY
>TRBV29-1|TRBJ2-7
SVEGQADEQY